The source of this T cell receptor beta chain is a study of blood T cells in healthy people across ages. Using a J-beta primer mix together with a sample-barcoded 5' primer, a second PCR was run for roughly 6 to 11 cycles. One entry per CDR3 protein, called by TCRdb with MiXCR from the 5' RACE reads. The repertoire holds 700,000 or so distinct CDR3 sequences, with about 20% as singletons. At least 7 million PBMCs were isolated per sample. Source material: blood. This sequence originates from a man between 65 and 79 years old in good health.

The chain's CDR3 is CASSFPTGTGGGYTF. The CDR3 region has the DNA TGTGCCAGCAGTTTTCCGACAGGGACAGGGGGGGGCTACACCTTC. The J gene is TRBJ1-2, the V gene TRBV12-3 or TRBV12-4; 11 nucleotides agree with TRBD1. V lost 3 bases, J lost 8 bases, and 8 bases stayed unmatched. This CDR3 is built from 15 residues.